The clone carrying this T cell receptor beta chain was counted between two and nine times. The sample belongs to a study of cytomegalovirus exposure and HLA in healthy donors. The germline gives CDR1 LNHDA, CDR2 SQIVND (reference sequence). The CDR3 length is 14 residues. V lost 3 bases, J lost 6 bases, and 12 bases lay in between. PCR employed 60 Vbeta and 13 Jbeta primers. Using immunoSEQ multiplex PCR, the repertoire was profiled, and TCRdb retains in-frame clones only, with some absent. Of some 150,000 clones listed, about three quarters are singletons. This TCR was sampled from a man aged 45-65 years in good health and CMV-seropositive. The chain links TRBV19 to TRBJ2-4; perhaps TRBD1 as D (6 bases). Sequencing was carried out using PBMCs. The CDR3 region has the DNA TGTGCCAGTAGTATGGGTTGGGGGCCAAACATTCAGTACTTC. Translation gives CASSMGWGPNIQYF. The whole variable domain, filled in from reference TRBV19 and TRBJ2-4, reads DGGITQSPKYLFRKEGQNVTLSCEQNLNHDAMYWYRQDPGQGLRLIYYSQIVNDFQKGDIAEGYSVSREKKESFPLTVTSAQKNPTAFYLCASSMGWGPNIQYFGAGTRLSVL.